This T cell receptor (beta chain) stems from a study of control samples from healthy donors and cancer patients. Libraries were prepared by immunoSEQ multiplex PCR; TCRdb keeps only in-frame clonotypes and omits some of them. This sample yields around 90,000 clones, of which approximately 86% are seen a single time; roughly 18% belongs to the top ten. The CDR3 is 16 residues long. Trimming cost V 3 bases and J 8 bases; bases outside gene matches: 9. CDR1 is SGHTA, CDR2 FQGTGA, per germline. J is TRBJ2-1 and V is TRBV7-3; TRBD1 aligns across 11 bases. The sequence was obtained from a man aged 25 to 40 in good health. Material: blood. The CDR3 is CASSFAPGQGEHEQFF. The CDR3 nucleotides are TGTGCCAGCAGCTTCGCACCGGGACAGGGGGAACATGAGCAGTTCTTC.